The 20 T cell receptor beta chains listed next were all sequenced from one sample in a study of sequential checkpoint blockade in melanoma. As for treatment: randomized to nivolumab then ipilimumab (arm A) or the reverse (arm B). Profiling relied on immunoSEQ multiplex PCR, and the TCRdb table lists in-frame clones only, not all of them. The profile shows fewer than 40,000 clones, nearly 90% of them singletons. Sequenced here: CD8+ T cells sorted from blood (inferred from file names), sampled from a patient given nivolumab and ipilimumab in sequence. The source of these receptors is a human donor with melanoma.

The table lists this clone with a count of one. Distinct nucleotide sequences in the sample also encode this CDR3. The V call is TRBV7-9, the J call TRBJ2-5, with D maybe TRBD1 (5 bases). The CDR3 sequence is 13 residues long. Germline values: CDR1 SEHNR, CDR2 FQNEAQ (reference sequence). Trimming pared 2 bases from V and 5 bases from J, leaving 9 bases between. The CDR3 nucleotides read TGTGCCAGCAGCTTATCGACAGAGGAGACCCAGTACTTC. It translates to CASSLSTEETQYF.

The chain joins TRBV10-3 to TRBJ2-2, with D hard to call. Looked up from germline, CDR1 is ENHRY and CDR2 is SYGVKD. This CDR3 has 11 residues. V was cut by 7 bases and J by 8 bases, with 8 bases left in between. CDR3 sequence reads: CAITDGGELFF. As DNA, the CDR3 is TGTGCCATCACCGACGGGGGGGAGCTGTTTTTT.

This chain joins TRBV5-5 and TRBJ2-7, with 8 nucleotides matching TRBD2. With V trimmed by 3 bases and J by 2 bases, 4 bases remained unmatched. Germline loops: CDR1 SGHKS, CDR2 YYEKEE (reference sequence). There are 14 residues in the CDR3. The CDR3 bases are TGTGCCAGCAGCTGGAGTAGCGGGACCTACGAGCAGTACGTC. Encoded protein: CASSWSSGTYEQYV.

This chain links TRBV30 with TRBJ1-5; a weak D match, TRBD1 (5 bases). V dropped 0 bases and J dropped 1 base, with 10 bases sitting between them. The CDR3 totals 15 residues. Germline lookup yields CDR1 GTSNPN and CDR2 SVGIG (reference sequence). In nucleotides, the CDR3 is TGTGCCTGGAGTGTTGGGGCCGTAAGCAATCAGCCCCAGCATTTT. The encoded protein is CAWSVGAVSNQPQHF.

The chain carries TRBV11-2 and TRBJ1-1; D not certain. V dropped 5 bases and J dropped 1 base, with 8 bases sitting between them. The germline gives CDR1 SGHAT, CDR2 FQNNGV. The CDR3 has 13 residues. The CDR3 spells CASSQVRNTEAFF. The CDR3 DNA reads TGTGCCAGCAGCCAGGTCAGGAACACTGAAGCTTTCTTT.

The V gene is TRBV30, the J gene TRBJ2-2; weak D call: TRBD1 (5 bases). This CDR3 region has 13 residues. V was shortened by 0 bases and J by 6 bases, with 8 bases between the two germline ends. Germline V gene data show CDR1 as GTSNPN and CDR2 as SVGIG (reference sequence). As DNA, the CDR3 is TGTGCCTGGAGTGTCCAGGGCTCCGGGGAGCTGTTTTTT. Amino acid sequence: CAWSVQGSGELFF.

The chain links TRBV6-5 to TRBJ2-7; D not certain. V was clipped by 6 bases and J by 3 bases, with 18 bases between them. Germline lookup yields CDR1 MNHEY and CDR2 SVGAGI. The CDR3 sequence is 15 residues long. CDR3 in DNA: TGTGCCAGCAGCCCTAGTCTTGGCGGATTCTACGAGCAGTACGTC. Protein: CASSPSLGGFYEQYV.

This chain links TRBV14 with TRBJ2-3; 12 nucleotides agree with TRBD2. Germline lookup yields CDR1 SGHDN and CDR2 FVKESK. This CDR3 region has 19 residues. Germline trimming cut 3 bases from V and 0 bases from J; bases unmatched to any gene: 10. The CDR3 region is CASSQGLAGGTTSTDTQYF. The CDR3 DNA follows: TGTGCCAGCAGCCAGGGTCTAGCGGGAGGGACCACTAGCACAGATACGCAGTATTTT.

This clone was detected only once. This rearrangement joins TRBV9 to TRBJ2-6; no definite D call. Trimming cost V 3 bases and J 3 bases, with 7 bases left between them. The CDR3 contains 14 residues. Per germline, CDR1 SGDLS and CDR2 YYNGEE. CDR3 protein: CASSDSGGANVLTF. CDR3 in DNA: TGTGCCAGCAGCGACTCGGGTGGGGCCAACGTCCTGACTTTC.

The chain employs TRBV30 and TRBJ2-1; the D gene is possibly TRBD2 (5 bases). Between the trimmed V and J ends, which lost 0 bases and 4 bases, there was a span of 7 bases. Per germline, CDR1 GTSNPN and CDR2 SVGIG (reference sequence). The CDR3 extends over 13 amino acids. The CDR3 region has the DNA TGTGCCTGGAGTGTAGGGAGATACAATGAGCAGTTCTTC. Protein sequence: CAWSVGRYNEQFF.

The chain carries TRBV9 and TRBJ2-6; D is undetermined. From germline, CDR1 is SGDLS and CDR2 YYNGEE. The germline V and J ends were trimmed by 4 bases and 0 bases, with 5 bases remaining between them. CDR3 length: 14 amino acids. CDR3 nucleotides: TGTGCCAGCAGCCCCAGCTCTGGGGCCAACGTCCTGACTTTC. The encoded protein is CASSPSSGANVLTF.

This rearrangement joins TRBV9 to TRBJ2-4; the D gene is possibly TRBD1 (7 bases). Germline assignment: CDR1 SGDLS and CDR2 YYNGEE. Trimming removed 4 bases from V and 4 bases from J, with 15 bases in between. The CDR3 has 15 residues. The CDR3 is CASSPGGTVKNIQYF. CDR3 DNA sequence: TGTGCCAGCAGCCCAGGGGGGACAGTAAAAAACATTCAGTACTTC.

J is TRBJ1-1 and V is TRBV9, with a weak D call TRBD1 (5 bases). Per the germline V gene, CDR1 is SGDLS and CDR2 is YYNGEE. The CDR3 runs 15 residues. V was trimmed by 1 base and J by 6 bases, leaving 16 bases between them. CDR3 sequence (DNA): TGTGCCAGCAGCGTATCCACAGGCGTTACCTCTGAAGCTTTCTTT. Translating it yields CASSVSTGVTSEAFF. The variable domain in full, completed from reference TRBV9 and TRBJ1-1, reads DSGVTQTPKHLITATGQRVTLRCSPRSGDLSVYWYQQSLDQGLQFLIQYYNGEERAKGNILERFSAQQFPDLHSELNLSSLELGDSALYFCASSVSTGVTSEAFFGQGTRLTVV.

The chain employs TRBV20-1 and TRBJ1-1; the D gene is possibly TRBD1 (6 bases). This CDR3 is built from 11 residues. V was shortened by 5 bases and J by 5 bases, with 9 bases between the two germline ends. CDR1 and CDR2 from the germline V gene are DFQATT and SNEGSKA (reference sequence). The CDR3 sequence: CSAHRVTEAFF. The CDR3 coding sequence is TGCAGTGCTCACAGGGTTACTGAAGCTTTCTTT.

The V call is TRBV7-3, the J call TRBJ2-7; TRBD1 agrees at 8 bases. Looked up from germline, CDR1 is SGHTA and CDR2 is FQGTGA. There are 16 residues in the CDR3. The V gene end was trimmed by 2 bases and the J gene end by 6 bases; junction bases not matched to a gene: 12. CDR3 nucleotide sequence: TGTGCCAGCAGCTTACGCCATAGGGGACAGGCCTTCGAGCAGTACGTC. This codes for CASSLRHRGQAFEQYV.

CDR3 residues: CASSLMESSPLHF. In DNA form, the CDR3 reads TGTGCCAGCAGTTTAATGGAGTCGTCACCCCTCCACTTT. This chain joins TRBV27 and TRBJ1-6, with no clear D. Deletions cut 2 bases from V and 10 bases from J, with 9 bases between. The CDR3 spans 13 residues. Germline V CDR1 and CDR2: MNHEY, SMNVEV (reference sequence).

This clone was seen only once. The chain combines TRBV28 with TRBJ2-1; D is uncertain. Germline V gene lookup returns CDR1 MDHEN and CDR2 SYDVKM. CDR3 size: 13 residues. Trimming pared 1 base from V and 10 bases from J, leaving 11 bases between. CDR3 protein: CASSLSPVKEQFF. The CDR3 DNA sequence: TGTGCCAGCAGTTTATCCCCGGTCAAGGAGCAGTTCTTC.

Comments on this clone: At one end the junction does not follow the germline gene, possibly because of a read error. The CDR3 DNA is TGCGCCAGCAGTTTACTAGCGGGGAACGCCGGGGAGCTGTTTTTT. Translation gives CASSLLAGNAGELFF. J is TRBJ2-2 and V is TRBV10-1, with TRBD2 identical over 10 bases. The CDR3 is 15 residues long. Germline V gives CDR1 WNHNN, CDR2 SYGVQD (reference sequence).

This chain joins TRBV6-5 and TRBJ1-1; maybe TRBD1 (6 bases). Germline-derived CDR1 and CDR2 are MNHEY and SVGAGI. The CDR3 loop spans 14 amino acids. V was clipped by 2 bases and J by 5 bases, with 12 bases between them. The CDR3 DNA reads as TGTGCCAGCAGTTACGGCGGGGGCTGGACTGAAGCTTTCTTT. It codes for CASSYGGGWTEAFF.

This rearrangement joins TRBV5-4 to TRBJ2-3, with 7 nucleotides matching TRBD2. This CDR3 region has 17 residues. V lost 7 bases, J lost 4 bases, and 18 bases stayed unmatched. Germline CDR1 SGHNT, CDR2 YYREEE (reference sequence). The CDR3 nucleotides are TGTGCCAGCCCACCTTACCCCGCGGGAGAAGGTCCAGATACGCAGTATTTT. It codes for CASPPYPAGEGPDTQYF. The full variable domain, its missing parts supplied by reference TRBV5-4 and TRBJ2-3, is ETGVTQSPTHLIKTRGQQVTLRCSSQSGHNTVSWYQQALGQGPQFIFQYYREEENGRGNFPPRFSGLQFPNYSSELNVNALELDDSALYLCASPPYPAGEGPDTQYFGPGTRLTVL.